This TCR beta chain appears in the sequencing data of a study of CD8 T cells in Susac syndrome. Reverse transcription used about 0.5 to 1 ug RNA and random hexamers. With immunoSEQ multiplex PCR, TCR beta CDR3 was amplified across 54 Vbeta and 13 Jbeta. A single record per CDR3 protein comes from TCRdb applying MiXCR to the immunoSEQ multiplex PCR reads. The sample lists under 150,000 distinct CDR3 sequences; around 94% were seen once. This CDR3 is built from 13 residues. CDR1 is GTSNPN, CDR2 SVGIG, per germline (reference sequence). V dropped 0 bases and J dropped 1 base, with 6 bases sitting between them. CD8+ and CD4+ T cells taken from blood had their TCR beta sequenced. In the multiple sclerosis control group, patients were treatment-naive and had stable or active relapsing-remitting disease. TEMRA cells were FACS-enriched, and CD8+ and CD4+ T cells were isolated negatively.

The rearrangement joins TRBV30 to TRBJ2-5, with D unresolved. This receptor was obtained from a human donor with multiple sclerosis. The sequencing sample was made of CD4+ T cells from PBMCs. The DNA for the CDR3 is TGTGCCTGGAGTGTGGCCCTCCAAGAGACCCAGTACTTC. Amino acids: CAWSVALQETQYF.